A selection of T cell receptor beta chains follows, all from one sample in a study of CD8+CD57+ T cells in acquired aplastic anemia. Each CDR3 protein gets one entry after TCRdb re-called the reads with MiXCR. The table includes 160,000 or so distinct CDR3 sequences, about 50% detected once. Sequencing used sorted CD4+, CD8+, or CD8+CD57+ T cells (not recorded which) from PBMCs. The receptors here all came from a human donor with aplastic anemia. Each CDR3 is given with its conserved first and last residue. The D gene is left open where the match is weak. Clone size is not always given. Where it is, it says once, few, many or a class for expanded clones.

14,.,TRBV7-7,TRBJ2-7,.,TGTGCTAGCAGCGAAGGCCGCACAGGCTCCGAGCAGTACTTC,CASSEGRTGSEQYF
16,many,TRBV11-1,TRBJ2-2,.,TGTGCCAGCAGCGACCCCTCAGGGAAAGAGGACGGGGAGCTGTTTTTT,CASSDPSGKEDGELFF
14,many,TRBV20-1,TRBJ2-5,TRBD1,TGCAGTGCTAGAGCTTGGGACAGACAAGAGACCCAGTACTTC,CSARAWDRQETQYF
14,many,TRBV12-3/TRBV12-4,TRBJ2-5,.,TGTGCCAGCACCCAAGGGCCGGAACAAGAGACCCAGTACTTC,CASTQGPEQETQYF
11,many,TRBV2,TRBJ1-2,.,TGTGCCAGCAGGCTCAATCCCGGCTACACCTTC,CASRLNPGYTF
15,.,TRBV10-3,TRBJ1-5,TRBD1,TGTGCCATCAGTGAGTCGACAGGGGGCTTGCAGCCCCAGCATTTT,CAISESTGGLQPQHF
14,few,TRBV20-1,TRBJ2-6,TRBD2,TGCAGTGCTAAGGGACTAGTTGGGGGCTACGTCCTGACTTTC,CSAKGLVGGYVLTF
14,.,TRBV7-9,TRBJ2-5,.,TGTGCCAGCAGCTCCACAGCGTACCAAGAGACCCAGTACTTC,CASSSTAYQETQYF
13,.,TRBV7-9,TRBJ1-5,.,TGTGCCAGCAGCTTCTGGCGGAATCAGCCCCAGCATTTT,CASSFWRNQPQHF
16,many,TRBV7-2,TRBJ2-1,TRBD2,TGTGCCAGCAGCCCCCGGGGACTAGCGGGAGGGCATGAGCAGTTCTTC,CASSPRGLAGGHEQFF
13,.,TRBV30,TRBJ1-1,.,TGTGCCTGGAGTAACAGCTTGAACACTGAAGCTTTCTTT,CAWSNSLNTEAFF
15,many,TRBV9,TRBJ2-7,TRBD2,TGTGCCAGCAGCGTAGGGGGACTAGCATCCTACGAGCAGTACTTC,CASSVGGLASYEQYF
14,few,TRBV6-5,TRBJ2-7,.,TGTGCCAGCAGTTACGGGCAAGGGGTTAACGAGCAGTACTTC,CASSYGQGVNEQYF
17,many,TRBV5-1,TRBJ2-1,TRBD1,TGCGCCAGCAGCTTGGCCCCCTCGGGACAGGCTGCCAATGAGCAGTTCTTC,CASSLAPSGQAANEQFF
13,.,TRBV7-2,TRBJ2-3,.,TGTGCCAGCAGCCCCAGACAGGTTGATACGCAGTATTTT,CASSPRQVDTQYF
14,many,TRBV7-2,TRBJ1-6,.,TGTGCCAGCAGCTTAGAGTGGGGCCAGTCACCCCTCCACTTT,CASSLEWGQSPLHF
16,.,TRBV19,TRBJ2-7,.,TGTGCCAGTAGTACCACAGGAGGCGGACGTCCCTACGAGCAGTACTTC,CASSTTGGGRPYEQYF
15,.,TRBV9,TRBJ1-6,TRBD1,TGTGCCAGCAGCTACTCCGGGGACAGCAATTCACCCCTCCACTTT,CASSYSGDSNSPLHF
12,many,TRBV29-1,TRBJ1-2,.,TGCAGCGTTGAAAGGCAGGACTATGGCTACACCTTC,CSVERQDYGYTF
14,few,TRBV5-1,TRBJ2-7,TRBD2,TGCGCCAGCAGTTGGACTAGCGGATCCTGCGAGCAGTACTTC,CASSWTSGSCEQYF
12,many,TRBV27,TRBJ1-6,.,TGTGCCAGCAGTTTACAAAATTCACCCCTCCACTTT,CASSLQNSPLHF
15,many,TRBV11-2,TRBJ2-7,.,TGTGCCAGCAGCCTCGACCCCAGGGTTACCTACGAGCAGTACTTC,CASSLDPRVTYEQYF
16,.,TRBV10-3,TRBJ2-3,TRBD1,TGTGCCATCAGTGAGAGAGTTGAGACAGGGGTAGATACGCAGTATTTT,CAISERVETGVDTQYF
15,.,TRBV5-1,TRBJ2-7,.,TGCGCCAGCAGCTACACCTCCGGGGCTAGCGTCGAGCAGTACTTC,CASSYTSGASVEQYF
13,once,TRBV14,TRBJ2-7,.,TGTGCCAGCAGCCTCATAACAGGGCACGAGCAGTACTTC,CASSLITGHEQYF
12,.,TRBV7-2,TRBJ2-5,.,TGTGCCAGCAGCTTAGGTTGGGAGACCCAGTACTTC,CASSLGWETQYF
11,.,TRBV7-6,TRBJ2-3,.,TGTGCCAGCAGTTCGGATGGGGGTGTGCATTTT,CASSSDGGVHF
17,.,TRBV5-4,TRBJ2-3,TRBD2,TGTGCCAGCAGCTCCCCGGGAGCGGGGCCTTTAACAGATACGCAGTATTTT,CASSSPGAGPLTDTQYF
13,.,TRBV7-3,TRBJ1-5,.,TGTGCCAGCAGCCTTTCCACAGGTCAGCCCCAGCATTTT,CASSLSTGQPQHF
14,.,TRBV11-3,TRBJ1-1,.,TGTGGCAGCGGACGCTCAAAGGGGTCTGGTGAAGCTTTCTTT,CGSGRSKGSGEAFF
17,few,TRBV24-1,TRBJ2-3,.,TGTGCCACCAGTGATAACGCAGGGGGCGCGGGAGCAGATACGCAGTATTTT,CATSDNAGGAGADTQYF
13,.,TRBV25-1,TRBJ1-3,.,TGTGCCAGCCACCCGGGAAATGGAAACACCATATATTTT,CASHPGNGNTIYF
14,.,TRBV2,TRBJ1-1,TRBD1,TGTGCCAGCAGTTGGACAGGGGTGAACACTGAAGCTTTCTTT,CASSWTGVNTEAFF
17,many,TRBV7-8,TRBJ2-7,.,TGTGCCAGCAGCTTAGCTAGGGTCGGGGACGTCCCCTACGAGCAGTACTTC,CASSLARVGDVPYEQYF
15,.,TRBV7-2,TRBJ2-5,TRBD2,TGTGCCAGCAGTCCACTAGCGGGGGACCAAGAGACCCAGTACTTC,CASSPLAGDQETQYF
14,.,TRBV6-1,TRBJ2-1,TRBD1,TGTGCCAGCACCAATACGGGACAGGGAAGCGAGCAGTTCTTC,CASTNTGQGSEQFF
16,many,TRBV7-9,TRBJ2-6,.,TGTGCCAGCAGCTGGGAAGGGGTCTCTGGGGCCAACGTCCTGACTTTC,CASSWEGVSGANVLTF
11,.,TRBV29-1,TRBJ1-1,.,TGCAGCGGGTACTGGTACACTGAAGCTTTCTTT,CSGYWYTEAFF
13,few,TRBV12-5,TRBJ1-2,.,TGTGCTAGTGGTTTACAGGTTTTCTATGGCTACACCTTC,CASGLQVFYGYTF
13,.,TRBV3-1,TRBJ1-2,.,TGTGCCAGCGTGGGAGCGGGGGGCTATGGCTACACCTTC,CASVGAGGYGYTF
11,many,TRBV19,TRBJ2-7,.,TGTGCCAGTACGCAGGGGAACGAGCAGTACTTC,CASTQGNEQYF
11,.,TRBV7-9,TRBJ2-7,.,TGTGCCAGCGGGAGGATCCACGAGCAGTACTTC,CASGRIHEQYF
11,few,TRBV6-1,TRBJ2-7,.,TGTGCCAGCATTAGGGGGAACGAGCAGTACTTC,CASIRGNEQYF
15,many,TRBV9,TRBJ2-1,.,TGTGCCAGCAGCGTAGCAGAATTGGTTGACAATGAGCAGTTCTTC,CASSVAELVDNEQFF
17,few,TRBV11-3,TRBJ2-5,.,TGTGCCAGCAGTAGATCACTAGCCTTATGGGGAAAAGAGACCCAGTACTTC,CASSRSLALWGKETQYF
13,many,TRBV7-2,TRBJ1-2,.,TGTGCCAGCAGCTTAGGGCGGCTCTATGGCTACACCTTC,CASSLGRLYGYTF
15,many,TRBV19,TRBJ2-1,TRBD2,TGTGCCAGTAGTAAAGGACTAGATCCTAACAATGAGCAGTTCTTC,CASSKGLDPNNEQFF
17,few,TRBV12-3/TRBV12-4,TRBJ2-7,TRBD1,TGTGCCAGCAGTTTGTCTATCGGGGACAGATCCTCCTACGAGCAGTACTTC,CASSLSIGDRSSYEQYF